The rows below give T cell receptor beta chains drawn from one sample of a study of T cells in Graves' hyperthyroidism and ophthalmopathy. TCRdb passed the multiplex PCR reads through MiXCR, listing each CDR3 protein once. This table has 490,000 or so distinct CDR3 sequences, 22% appearing once. The sequenced sample consisted of blood. All receptors come from an older woman with Graves' ophthalmopathy. The CDR3 runs from the conserved cysteine through the conserved F or W. The order of the fields is V gene, J gene, clone size, D gene, CDR3 protein, CDR3 DNA. The D gene is left open where the match is weak. Part of the rows lack a size; the others show once, few, many or a class for expanded clones.

v_gene: TRBV15
j_gene: TRBJ1-2
abundance: NA
d_gene: NA
CDR3aa: CATSIGGREAYGYTF
CDR3nt: TGTGCCACCAGCATAGGGGGTAGGGAGGCCTATGGCTACACCTTC

v_gene: TRBV3-1
j_gene: TRBJ2-5
abundance: many
d_gene: NA
CDR3aa: CASSQPQNQETQYF
CDR3nt: TGTGCCAGCAGCCAGCCACAGAACCAAGAGACCCAGTACTTC

v_gene: TRBV7-8
j_gene: TRBJ2-5
abundance: many
d_gene: NA
CDR3aa: CASSLSLLQETQYF
CDR3nt: TGTGCCAGCAGCTTGAGTTTACTACAAGAGACCCAGTACTTC

v_gene: TRBV6-5
j_gene: TRBJ1-1
abundance: NA
d_gene: NA
CDR3aa: CASSSALGLNTEAFF
CDR3nt: TGTGCCAGCAGTTCTGCTCTTGGGTTGAACACTGAAGCTTTCTTT

v_gene: TRBV20-1
j_gene: TRBJ1-1
abundance: many
d_gene: NA
CDR3aa: CSARVVGTEAFF
CDR3nt: TGCAGTGCCCGGGTGGTGGGGACTGAAGCTTTCTTT

v_gene: TRBV20-1
j_gene: TRBJ2-7
abundance: NA
d_gene: NA
CDR3aa: CSAREGAHEQYF
CDR3nt: TGCAGTGCTAGAGAGGGGGCCCACGAGCAGTACTTC

v_gene: TRBV5-1
j_gene: TRBJ2-5
abundance: NA
d_gene: NA
CDR3aa: CASSLAFSNRETQYF
CDR3nt: TGCGCCAGCAGCTTGGCCTTCTCCAATCGGGAGACCCAGTACTTC

v_gene: TRBV5-8
j_gene: TRBJ2-5
abundance: NA
d_gene: TRBD2
CDR3aa: CASSRLAVETQYF
CDR3nt: TGTGCCAGCAGTCGGCTAGCGGTAGAGACCCAGTACTTC

v_gene: TRBV7-2
j_gene: TRBJ1-4
abundance: NA
d_gene: TRBD1
CDR3aa: CASRGDRGNEKLFF
CDR3nt: TGCGCCAGCAGGGGGGACAGGGGAAACGAAAAACTGTTTTTT

v_gene: TRBV3-1
j_gene: TRBJ1-1
abundance: many
d_gene: NA
CDR3aa: CASTSGAFF
CDR3nt: TGTGCCAGCACTTCGGGGGCTTTCTTT

v_gene: TRBV5-1
j_gene: TRBJ1-6
abundance: NA
d_gene: TRBD1
CDR3aa: CASSQGQGYNSPLHF
CDR3nt: TGCGCCAGCAGCCAGGGACAGGGTTATAATTCACCCCTCCACTTT

v_gene: TRBV5-1
j_gene: TRBJ1-2
abundance: NA
d_gene: TRBD1
CDR3aa: CASSLAGAGGEGYTF
CDR3nt: TGCGCCAGCAGCTTGGCCGGGGCAGGGGGCGAGGGCTACACCTTC

v_gene: TRBV27
j_gene: TRBJ1-2
abundance: many
d_gene: NA
CDR3aa: CASSLSILGRKDGYTF
CDR3nt: TGTGCCAGCAGTTTATCGATATTGGGACGAAAGGATGGCTACACCTTC

v_gene: TRBV28
j_gene: TRBJ2-1
abundance: NA
d_gene: NA
CDR3aa: CASGPNNEQFF
CDR3nt: TGTGCCAGCGGTCCTAACAATGAGCAGTTCTTC

v_gene: TRBV14
j_gene: TRBJ2-7
abundance: NA
d_gene: NA
CDR3aa: CASSQGRSYGYEQYF
CDR3nt: TGTGCCAGCAGCCAAGGGAGGTCCTACGGGTACGAGCAGTACTTC

v_gene: TRBV6-1
j_gene: TRBJ1-6
abundance: NA
d_gene: TRBD1
CDR3aa: CASSSGQGGYNSPLHF
CDR3nt: TGTGCCAGCAGCTCCGGACAGGGGGGATATAATTCACCCCTCCACTTT

v_gene: TRBV15
j_gene: TRBJ2-1
abundance: once
d_gene: NA
CDR3aa: CATSPEGYNEQFF
CDR3nt: TGTGCCACCAGCCCTGAAGGGTACAATGAGCAGTTCTTC

v_gene: TRBV5-5
j_gene: TRBJ1-2
abundance: many
d_gene: NA
CDR3aa: CASSLGGDGVYGYTF
CDR3nt: TGTGCCAGCAGCCTAGGAGGGGACGGGGTCTATGGCTACACCTTC

v_gene: TRBV5-4
j_gene: TRBJ2-7
abundance: NA
d_gene: TRBD1
CDR3aa: CASSPWTGTGEQYF
CDR3nt: TGTGCCAGCAGCCCCTGGACAGGGACGGGGGAGCAGTACTTC

v_gene: TRBV29-1
j_gene: TRBJ1-2
abundance: few
d_gene: NA
CDR3aa: CSVEGGGNYGYTF
CDR3nt: TGCAGCGTTGAGGGGGGTGGAAACTATGGCTACACCTTC

v_gene: TRBV27
j_gene: TRBJ2-3
abundance: few
d_gene: TRBD1
CDR3aa: CASSPLTGTGLTDTQYF
CDR3nt: TGTGCCAGCAGTCCACTTACCGGGACAGGGCTGACAGATACGCAGTATTTT

v_gene: TRBV6-1
j_gene: TRBJ2-7
abundance: NA
d_gene: TRBD1
CDR3aa: CASTGREDRGHEQYF
CDR3nt: TGTGCCAGCACCGGAAGAGAGGACAGGGGACACGAGCAGTACTTC

v_gene: TRBV3-1
j_gene: TRBJ2-1
abundance: many
d_gene: NA
CDR3aa: CASSHRGTYNEQFF
CDR3nt: TGTGCCAGCAGCCATCGCGGGACCTACAATGAGCAGTTCTTC

v_gene: TRBV6-1
j_gene: TRBJ2-4
abundance: NA
d_gene: NA
CDR3aa: CASSEAGGGGAENIQYF
CDR3nt: TGTGCCAGCAGTGAAGCGGGAGGAGGGGGCGCGGAAAACATTCAGTACTTC

v_gene: TRBV7-2
j_gene: TRBJ1-1
abundance: many
d_gene: NA
CDR3aa: CASSRSRAGWNTEAFF
CDR3nt: TGTGCCAGCAGCCGATCGAGGGCAGGGTGGAACACTGAAGCTTTCTTT

v_gene: TRBV6-1
j_gene: TRBJ1-1
abundance: many
d_gene: NA
CDR3aa: CASSPDRTFMNTEAFF
CDR3nt: TGTGCCAGCAGCCCGGACAGAACCTTCATGAACACTGAAGCTTTCTTT

v_gene: TRBV7-2
j_gene: TRBJ2-2
abundance: many
d_gene: TRBD2
CDR3aa: CASSLPLAGTGELFF
CDR3nt: TGTGCCAGCAGCTTACCCCTAGCGGGAACCGGGGAGCTGTTTTTT

v_gene: TRBV2
j_gene: TRBJ2-3
abundance: many
d_gene: TRBD2
CDR3aa: CASRDAGAFTDTQYF
CDR3nt: TGTGCCAGCAGGGACGCGGGAGCATTTACAGATACGCAGTATTTT

v_gene: TRBV12-3/TRBV12-4
j_gene: TRBJ2-1
abundance: NA
d_gene: TRBD1
CDR3aa: CASRLTGANEQFF
CDR3nt: TGTGCCAGCAGACTGACAGGGGCGAATGAGCAGTTCTTC

v_gene: TRBV28
j_gene: TRBJ1-2
abundance: many
d_gene: NA
CDR3aa: CASSQGQANYGYTF
CDR3nt: TGTGCCAGCAGCCAGGGCCAAGCTAACTATGGCTACACCTTC

v_gene: TRBV12-3/TRBV12-4
j_gene: TRBJ1-2
abundance: NA
d_gene: NA
CDR3aa: CASSSTGFYGYTF
CDR3nt: TGTGCCAGCAGCTCGACAGGTTTCTATGGCTACACCTTC

v_gene: TRBV20-1
j_gene: TRBJ2-7
abundance: many
d_gene: NA
CDR3aa: CSVRMAYEQYF
CDR3nt: TGCAGTGTGAGGATGGCCTACGAGCAGTACTTC

v_gene: TRBV7-8
j_gene: TRBJ1-5
abundance: many
d_gene: TRBD1
CDR3aa: CASSVQGVQPQHF
CDR3nt: TGTGCCAGCAGCGTTCAGGGGGTTCAGCCCCAGCATTTT

v_gene: TRBV27
j_gene: TRBJ2-4
abundance: NA
d_gene: NA
CDR3aa: CASSLTSGGAKNIQYF
CDR3nt: TGTGCCAGCAGTTTGACCTCGGGTGGGGCCAAAAACATTCAGTACTTC

v_gene: TRBV9
j_gene: TRBJ2-3
abundance: few
d_gene: NA
CDR3aa: CASSVMMDGTDTQYF
CDR3nt: TGTGCCAGCAGCGTAATGATGGACGGCACAGATACGCAGTATTTT

v_gene: TRBV20-1
j_gene: TRBJ1-4
abundance: NA
d_gene: NA
CDR3aa: CSARSGENEKLFF
CDR3nt: TGCAGTGCTAGGTCGGGGGAAAATGAAAAACTGTTTTTT

v_gene: TRBV11-2
j_gene: TRBJ1-4
abundance: few
d_gene: NA
CDR3aa: CASSPNLSNEKLFF
CDR3nt: TGTGCCAGCAGCCCCAACCTAAGTAATGAAAAACTGTTTTTT

v_gene: TRBV3-1
j_gene: TRBJ1-2
abundance: NA
d_gene: NA
CDR3aa: CASSQDRGSVGHGYTF
CDR3nt: TGTGCCAGCAGCCAAGATAGGGGATCTGTCGGTCATGGCTACACCTTC

v_gene: TRBV6-1
j_gene: TRBJ1-5
abundance: NA
d_gene: TRBD1
CDR3aa: CASSARTGGGNQPQHF
CDR3nt: TGTGCCAGCAGTGCCCGTACAGGGGGCGGCAATCAGCCCCAGCATTTT

v_gene: TRBV7-8
j_gene: TRBJ1-4
abundance: NA
d_gene: NA
CDR3aa: CASNDEGGSNEKLFF
CDR3nt: TGTGCCAGCAACGACGAGGGAGGGTCTAATGAAAAACTGTTTTTT

v_gene: TRBV7-8
j_gene: TRBJ2-5
abundance: few
d_gene: NA
CDR3aa: CASSLSGPWGSETQYF
CDR3nt: TGTGCCAGCAGTTTATCAGGCCCCTGGGGTTCAGAGACCCAGTACTTC

v_gene: TRBV15
j_gene: TRBJ1-5
abundance: many
d_gene: NA
CDR3aa: CATSVTYSNQPQHF
CDR3nt: TGTGCCACCAGCGTTACATATAGCAATCAGCCCCAGCATTTT

v_gene: TRBV10-1
j_gene: TRBJ2-1
abundance: few
d_gene: NA
CDR3aa: CASSESSGLYSYNEQFF
CDR3nt: TGCGCCAGCAGTGAGTCGAGCGGACTCTACTCCTACAATGAGCAGTTCTTC

v_gene: TRBV7-6
j_gene: TRBJ2-2
abundance: NA
d_gene: TRBD2
CDR3aa: CASSLERETRGELFF
CDR3nt: TGTGCCAGCAGCTTAGAGCGGGAGACCCGCGGGGAGCTGTTTTTT

v_gene: TRBV10-3
j_gene: TRBJ1-1
abundance: few
d_gene: NA
CDR3aa: CAISETRSMNTEAFF
CDR3nt: TGTGCCATCAGTGAGACCCGCAGCATGAACACTGAAGCTTTCTTT

v_gene: TRBV12-3/TRBV12-4
j_gene: TRBJ2-1
abundance: few
d_gene: TRBD1
CDR3aa: CASSNLGQVTFF
CDR3nt: TGTGCCAGCAGCAACCTAGGACAGGTTACGTTCTTC

v_gene: TRBV28
j_gene: TRBJ2-2
abundance: NA
d_gene: TRBD1
CDR3aa: CASLEGTATGELFF
CDR3nt: TGTGCCAGCCTGGAAGGGACAGCCACCGGGGAGCTGTTTTTT

v_gene: TRBV3-1
j_gene: TRBJ2-7
abundance: few
d_gene: NA
CDR3aa: CASSQEAGVREQYF
CDR3nt: TGTGCCAGCAGCCAAGAGGCGGGTGTTCGAGAGCAGTACTTC

v_gene: TRBV2
j_gene: TRBJ1-2
abundance: many
d_gene: NA
CDR3aa: CASSEALFGGYTF
CDR3nt: TGTGCCAGCAGTGAAGCGCTTTTCGGTGGCTACACCTTC

v_gene: TRBV5-5
j_gene: TRBJ2-1
abundance: NA
d_gene: NA
CDR3aa: CASSLAGSSGTYNEQFF
CDR3nt: TGTGCCAGCAGCTTGGCCGGGTCGAGCGGTACCTACAATGAGCAGTTCTTC